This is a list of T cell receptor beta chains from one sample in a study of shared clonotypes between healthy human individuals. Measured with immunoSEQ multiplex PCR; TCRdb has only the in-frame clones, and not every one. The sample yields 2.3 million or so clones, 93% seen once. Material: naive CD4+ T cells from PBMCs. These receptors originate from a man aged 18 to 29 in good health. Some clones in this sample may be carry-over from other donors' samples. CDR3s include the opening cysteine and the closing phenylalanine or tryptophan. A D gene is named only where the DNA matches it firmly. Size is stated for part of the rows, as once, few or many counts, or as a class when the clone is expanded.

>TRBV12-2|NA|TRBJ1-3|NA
CASRLAGARPGNTIYF
TGTGCAAGTCGCTTAGCGGGGGCGCGCCCTGGAAACACCATATATTTT
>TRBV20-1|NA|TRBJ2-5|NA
CSATPQETQYF
TGCTCCGCAACCCCACAAGAGACCCAGTACTTC
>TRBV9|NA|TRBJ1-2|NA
CASSVGPPGAYGYTF
TGTGCCAGCAGCGTAGGTCCCCCAGGAGCCTATGGCTACACCTTC
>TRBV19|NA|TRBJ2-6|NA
CASSIDGDTRVGANVLTF
TGTGCCAGTAGTATAGATGGGGACACGAGGGTTGGGGCCAACGTCCTGACTTTC
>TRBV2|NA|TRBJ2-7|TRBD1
CASSESGTGYEQYF
TGTGCCAGCAGTGAAAGTGGGACAGGCTACGAGCAGTACTTC
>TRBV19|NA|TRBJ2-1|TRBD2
CASSIRERGNEQFF
TGTGCCAGTAGTATTCGGGAGCGGGGCAATGAGCAGTTCTTC
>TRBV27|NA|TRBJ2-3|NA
CASSLFPVSTDTQYF
TGTGCCAGCAGTTTATTTCCTGTAAGCACAGATACGCAGTATTTT
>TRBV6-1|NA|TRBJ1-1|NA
CASSGSWGSTEAFF
TGTGCCAGCAGTGGGTCGTGGGGGTCCACTGAAGCTTTCTTT
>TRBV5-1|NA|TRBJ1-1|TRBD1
CASSLYFGGQGDLGTEAFF
TGCGCCAGCAGCTTGTACTTTGGGGGACAGGGGGACCTAGGCACTGAAGCTTTCTTT
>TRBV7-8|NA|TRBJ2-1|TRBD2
CASSLALTSGRANVYNEQFF
TGTGCCAGCAGCTTAGCCTTGACTAGCGGGAGGGCCAATGTCTACAATGAGCAGTTCTTC
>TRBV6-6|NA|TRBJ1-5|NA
CASSHPGGEGNQPQHF
TGTGCCAGCAGCCACCCGGGAGGGGAAGGCAATCAGCCCCAGCATTTT
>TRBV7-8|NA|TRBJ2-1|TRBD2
CASSPEREGLGEQFF
TGTGCCAGCAGCCCGGAGCGGGAGGGCCTGGGTGAGCAGTTCTTC
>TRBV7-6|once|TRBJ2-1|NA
CASSSHSGNEQFF
TGTGCCAGCAGCTCCCATAGCGGCAATGAGCAGTTCTTC
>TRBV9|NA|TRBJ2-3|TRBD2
CASSVARTSGMLDTQYF
TGTGCCAGCAGCGTAGCTCGGACTAGCGGGATGCTAGATACGCAGTATTTT
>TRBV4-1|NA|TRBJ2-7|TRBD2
CASSHPLARTYEQYF
TGCGCCAGCAGCCATCCACTAGCGCGCACCTACGAGCAGTACTTC
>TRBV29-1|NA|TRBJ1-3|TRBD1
CSYQRGRGNTIYF
TGCAGCTATCAAAGGGGGCGCGGAAACACCATATATTTT
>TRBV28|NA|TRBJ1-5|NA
CASRGTPKGGRQPQHF
TGTGCCAGCCGCGGGACGCCAAAAGGAGGGCGTCAGCCCCAGCATTTT
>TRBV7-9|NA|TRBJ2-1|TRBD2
CASSVTSSGRYNEQFF
TGTGCCAGCAGCGTTACCTCTAGCGGGAGGTACAATGAGCAGTTCTTC
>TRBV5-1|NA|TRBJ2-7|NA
CASSHEPLNYEQYF
TGCGCCAGCAGTCATGAACCGCTAAACTACGAGCAGTACTTC
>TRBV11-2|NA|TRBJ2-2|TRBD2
CASSLGLANTGELFF
TGTGCCAGCAGCTTGGGACTAGCGAACACCGGGGAGCTGTTTTTT
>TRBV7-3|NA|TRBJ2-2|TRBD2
CASSLGLAGAGELFF
TGTGCCAGCAGCCTCGGACTAGCGGGGGCCGGGGAGCTGTTTTTT
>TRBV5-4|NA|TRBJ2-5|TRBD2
CASSLKISGEETQYF
TGTGCCAGCAGCTTGAAGATTAGCGGGGAAGAGACCCAGTACTTC
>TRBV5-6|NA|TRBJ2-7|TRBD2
CASSPGTSGSLYEQYF
TGTGCCAGCAGCCCCGGGACTAGCGGGAGTCTGTACGAGCAGTACTTC
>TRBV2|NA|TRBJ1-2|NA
CASSGANYGYTF
TGTGCCAGCAGTGGGGCAAACTATGGCTACACCTTC
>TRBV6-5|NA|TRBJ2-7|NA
CASSYSATGREYF
TGTGCCAGCAGTTACTCAGCCACCGGGCGGGAGTACTTC
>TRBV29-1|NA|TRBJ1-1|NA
CSVGQGPNTEAFF
TGCAGCGTTGGGCAGGGTCCGAACACTGAAGCTTTCTTT
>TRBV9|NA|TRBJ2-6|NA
CASSVTPGPRALYDISGANVLTF
TGTGCCAGCAGCGTTACTCCGGGACCCCGGGCACTATATGATATCTCTGGGGCCAACGTCCTGACTTTC
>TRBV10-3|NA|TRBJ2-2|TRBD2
CAITGGQGLNTGELFF
TGTGCCATCACGGGGGGGCAGGGCCTTAACACCGGGGAGCTGTTTTTT
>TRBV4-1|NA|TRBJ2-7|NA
CASSQGPGSGGNEQYF
TGCGCCAGCAGCCAAGGACCTGGATCAGGGGGGAACGAGCAGTACTTC
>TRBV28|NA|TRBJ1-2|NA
CASTPAPGSWSNYGYTF
TGTGCCAGCACCCCGGCCCCGGGAAGTTGGTCTAACTATGGCTACACCTTC
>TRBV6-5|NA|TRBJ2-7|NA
CASMRSGGAYEQYF
TGTGCCAGCATGAGGTCCGGGGGCGCCTACGAGCAGTACTTC
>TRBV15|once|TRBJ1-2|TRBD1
CATSTAAASGGSGGYTF
TGTGCCACCAGCACCGCAGCAGCGTCAGGGGGTAGCGGTGGCTACACCTTC
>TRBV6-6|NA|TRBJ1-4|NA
CASSTDQSEKLFF
TGTGCCAGCAGTACGGACCAGTCCGAAAAACTGTTTTTT
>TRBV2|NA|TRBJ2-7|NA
CAGSLDIRQEQYF
TGTGCCGGATCCTTAGATATTCGTCAGGAGCAGTACTTC
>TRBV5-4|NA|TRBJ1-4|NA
CASSLGGNNEKLFF
TGTGCCAGCAGCCTAGGAGGCAATAATGAAAAACTGTTTTTT
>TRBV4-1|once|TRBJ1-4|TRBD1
CASSLGRGLSNEKLFF
TGCGCCAGCAGCCTTGGCAGGGGGCTTTCTAATGAAAAACTGTTTTTT
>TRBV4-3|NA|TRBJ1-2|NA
CASSQEGVNNYGYTF
TGCGCCAGCAGCCAAGAGGGGGTAAATAACTATGGCTACACCTTC
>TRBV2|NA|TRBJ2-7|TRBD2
CASSPTSGRTYEQYF
TGTGCCAGCAGTCCTACTAGCGGACGAACCTACGAGCAGTACTTC
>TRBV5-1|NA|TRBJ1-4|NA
CASSLGGNEKLFF
TGCGCCAGCAGCTTAGGGGGAAATGAAAAACTGTTTTTT
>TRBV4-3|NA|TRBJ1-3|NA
CASSQSPGRPGNTIYF
TGCGCCAGCAGCCAGTCCCCCGGGCGGCCAGGAAACACCATATATTTT
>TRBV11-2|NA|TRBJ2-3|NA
CASSLVQDTQYF
TGTGCCAGCAGCTTAGTGCAAGATACGCAGTATTTT
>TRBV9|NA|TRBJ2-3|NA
CASSVGFVFDTQYF
TGTGCCAGCAGCGTAGGCTTCGTGTTTGATACGCAGTATTTT
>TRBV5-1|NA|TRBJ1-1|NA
CASSLAYGNTEAFF
TGCGCCAGCAGCTTGGCTTACGGGAACACTGAAGCTTTCTTT